The T cell receptor beta chain under discussion was sequenced for a study of cytomegalovirus exposure and HLA in healthy donors. Looking at the study overall: HLA-typed donors were the source of around 77 million unique TCRs held in an early data release. Study results and caveats: Segments of the TCR beta V type were, in most cases, productive about 90% or about 30% of the time in an earlier analysis. Some V segments, TRBV6-2 and TRBV6-3 among them, were indistinguishable and were therefore excluded.

As regards this clone: Its antigen is unknown.

Nominally healthy donors were sampled, though unrecorded immune exposures were likely. The CDR3 loop spans 13 amino acids. Deletions cut 7 bases from V and 8 bases from J, with 14 bases between. PCR involved 60 Vbeta and 13 Jbeta primers. Method: immunoSEQ multiplex PCR; TCRdb's copy keeps in-frame clones and lacks some. The repertoire table contains about 210,000 clones. The clonotype was recovered from a woman aged 30 to 39 in good health and CMV-seropositive. This sequence joins TRBV23-1 and TRBJ1-4, with D uncertain. TRBV23-1 qualifies as an ORF whose function is uncertain. The sequenced sample was PBMCs. The CDR3 DNA sequence: TGCGCCAGCACCCGACGGGAGGACGAAAAACTGTTTTTT. This codes for CASTRREDEKLFF.